These 29 T cell receptor beta chains were sequenced from one sample in a study of beta chain features in type 1 diabetes. Expressed TCRB transcripts were sequenced because the isolated RNA had all been reverse transcribed beforehand. Assay used: immunoSEQ multiplex PCR; TCRdb lists only in-frame clones, some missing. In the table there are about 330,000 clones, approximately 10% of which are singletons. Sequenced material: naive CD4+ T cells from blood. These receptors all come from a woman aged 25-40 years in good health.

This clone was counted only a few times. V usage is TRBV7-2 and J usage is TRBJ2-1, with TRBD2 as a possible D gene (7 bases). The V gene's germline CDR1 is SGHTA and CDR2 FQGNSA. V was cut by 5 bases and J by 12 bases, with 23 bases left in between. The CDR3 consists of 15 residues. The CDR3 protein is CASSPMTAGAKRQFF. The CDR3 coding sequence is TGTGCCAGCAGCCCTATGACTGCGGGGGCGAAGAGGCAGTTCTTC.

This clone occurred a few times. CDR3 DNA: TGTGCCAACCCCCATCCGGGACAGTCTCGTGAGCAGTACTTC. It specifies CANPHPGQSREQYF. The V and J genes are TRBV18 and TRBJ2-7; TRBD1 matches 7 bases. CDR3 length equals 14 residues. V trimming: 10 bases; J trimming: 7 bases; junction bases outside the gene matches: 16. Germline-derived CDR1 and CDR2 are KGHSH and LQKENI.

The gene calls are TRBV18 and TRBJ1-5; tentatively, D is TRBD1 (5 bases). CDR3 length equals 13 residues. V was pared by 4 bases and J by 7 bases, with 11 bases between. The germline V gene encodes CDR1 KGHSH and CDR2 LQKENI. Here the CDR3 DNA reads TGTGCCAGCTCACGGGGGGACGGGCAGCCCCAGCATTTT. This translates into CASSRGDGQPQHF.

This clone was seen a few times. The gene calls are TRBV15 and TRBJ2-3, with TRBD2 as a possible D gene (5 bases). The germline CDR1 and CDR2 sequences are LNHNV and YYDKDF (reference sequence). This CDR3 comprises 15 residues. The V end was cut by 4 bases, the J end by 2 bases, with 13 bases between. CDR3 loop: CATSIHGGTTDTQYF. The CDR3 region has the DNA TGTGCCACCAGCATTCACGGAGGTACCACAGATACGCAGTATTTT.

J is TRBJ1-2 and V is TRBV21-1. TRBV21-1 is deemed a pseudogene. The CDR3 has 12 residues. The CDR3 bases are TGTGCCAGCAAGGGGGGGTTGAGGGGCTACACCTTC. Amino acid sequence: CASKGGLRGYTF.

This clone was found a few times. The same CDR3 also results from other DNA sequences found in this sample. The rearrangement uses TRBV20-1 and TRBJ2-7; the match to TRBD2 covers 7 bases. V was pared by 5 bases and J by 3 bases, with 1 base of the junction left unmatched. The CDR3 has 11 amino acids. Germline CDR1 reads DFQATT; CDR2 reads SNEGSKA (reference sequence). CDR3 sequence (DNA): TGCAGTGCTCGGGAGGACTACGAGCAGTACTTC. It codes for CSAREDYEQYF.

J is TRBJ1-1 and V is TRBV6-5, with D maybe TRBD1 (5 bases). Trimming shortened V by 6 bases and J by 4 bases, and 15 bases separated the two germline ends. Germline CDR1 reads MNHEY; CDR2 reads SVGAGI. The length of the CDR3 is 14 residues. CDR3 in amino acids: CASRDAQGFTEAFF. CDR3 coding DNA: TGTGCCAGCAGAGATGCGCAGGGATTCACTGAAGCTTTCTTT.

The J gene is TRBJ1-1, the V gene TRBV27; 10 nucleotides agree with TRBD1. CDR3 size: 14 residues. The V gene's germline CDR1 is MNHEY and CDR2 SMNVEV (reference sequence). Unmatched junction bases numbered 7, after V lost 6 bases and J lost 6 bases. The CDR3 DNA sequence: TGTGCCAGCAGGCTGGGACAGGGGATCGCTGAAGCTTTCTTT. Protein product: CASRLGQGIAEAFF.

This clone was seen a few times. CDR3 DNA: TGTGCCAGCAGTCCATCCGGGACTAGCGGGAGCGATGAGCAGTTCTTC. Translation: CASSPSGTSGSDEQFF. V usage is TRBV6-6 and J usage is TRBJ2-1, with 14 bases fitting TRBD2. Trimming cost V 5 bases and J 8 bases; bases outside gene matches: 8. Germline-derived CDR1 and CDR2 are MNHNY and SVGAGI (reference sequence). This CDR3 has 16 residues.

Notes on this clone: At one of its ends the junction is not consistent with the germline gene, which may arise from a read error. V usage is TRBV29-1 and J usage is TRBJ2-7, with 8 bases aligning to TRBD2. CDR1 is SQVTM and CDR2 is ANQGSEA in the germline V gene. CDR3 length: 16 residues. The CDR3 DNA follows: TGCAGCGTTGGTGGGGTTAACGGGAGGGCCTCCCACGAGCAGTACTTC. Its protein product is CSVGGVNGRASHEQYF.

The sample holds a few counts of this clone. The chain has TRBV18 and TRBJ2-7, with 8 bases fitting TRBD1. CDR1 and CDR2 from the germline V gene are KGHSH and LQKENI. Trimming at V came to 0 bases and at J to 4 bases, leaving 2 bases not matched to a gene. This CDR3 has 14 amino acids. This chain's CDR3 is CASSPPRGRYEQYF. The CDR3 DNA follows: TGTGCCAGCTCACCACCCAGGGGGCGGTACGAGCAGTACTTC.

The V and J genes are TRBV28 and TRBJ1-5, with 8 bases matching TRBD1. Germline lookup yields CDR1 MDHEN and CDR2 SYDVKM. This CDR3 region has 15 residues. With V trimmed by 6 bases and J by 4 bases, 8 bases remained unmatched. As DNA, the CDR3 is TGTGCCAGCAGCACGACAGGGGTAGGAAATCAGCCCCAGCATTTT. Its translation: CASSTTGVGNQPQHF.

The sample holds a few counts of this clone. This chain joins TRBV18 and TRBJ2-5; 7 bases line up with TRBD1. V lost 3 bases and J lost 2; bases outside the gene matches: 9. Germline CDR1 and CDR2: KGHSH and LQKENI. CDR3 length: 16 residues. In nucleotides, the CDR3 is TGTGCCAGCTCACCCGTTCGACAGGGAGTACAAGAGACCCAGTACTTC. Translated: CASSPVRQGVQETQYF.

This clone turned up a few times. The genes are TRBV28 and TRBJ2-7, with 9 bases matching TRBD2. The V gene end was trimmed by 10 bases and the J gene end by 4 bases; junction bases not matched to a gene: 8. There are 13 residues in the CDR3. Germline-derived CDR1 and CDR2 are MDHEN and SYDVKM. CDR3 sequence reads: CATRLAELYEQYF. Here the CDR3 DNA reads TGTGCCACCAGACTAGCGGAACTTTACGAGCAGTACTTC.

A few counts support this clone. CDR3 nucleotide sequence: TGTGCCAGCAGCGAGACTAGCGGGAGGGCCTTTGAGCAGTTCTTC. Protein product: CASSETSGRAFEQFF. The chain is built from TRBV6-1 and TRBJ2-1, with 14 bases identical to TRBD2. V lost 6 bases to trimming and J lost 9 bases; unmatched junction nucleotides: 7. The length of the CDR3 is 15 residues. Germline CDR1 reads MNHNS; CDR2 reads SASEGT.

This clone was seen a few times. CDR3 in DNA: TGTGCCAGTAGGCTCACAGGAGAAGAGACCCAGTACTTC. Residues: CASRLTGEETQYF. This sequence joins TRBV19 and TRBJ2-5; TRBD1 is a possible D gene (5 bases). Germline V lookup: CDR1 LNHDA, CDR2 SQIVND (reference sequence). The CDR3 totals 13 residues. V was pared by 6 bases and J by 3 bases, with 11 bases between.

This chain links TRBV19 with TRBJ2-7, with 10 bases lining up with TRBD1. The J segment lost 6 bases and the V segment lost 6 bases, leaving 5 bases of the junction unmatched. The CDR3 sequence is 13 residues long. Germline V gene lookup returns CDR1 LNHDA and CDR2 SQIVND (reference sequence). CDR3 sequence: CASRNRDRGEQYF. The CDR3 DNA follows: TGTGCCAGTAGAAACCGGGACAGGGGCGAGCAGTACTTC.

This clone was picked up a small number of times. The V gene is TRBV7-8, the J gene TRBJ2-3, with TRBD1 matching over 11 bases. Germline V gene sequence: CDR1 SGHVS, CDR2 FQNEAQ. The CDR3 extends over 18 amino acids. After removal of 1 base from V and 14 bases from J, the junction contained 20 bases not matched to a gene. This CDR3 is CASSLVPGGQGARGWAYF. CDR3 nucleotide sequence: TGTGCCAGCAGCTTAGTCCCCGGAGGACAGGGGGCCAGAGGTTGGGCGTATTTT.

V usage is TRBV25-1 and J usage is TRBJ2-1; TRBD2 agrees at 10 bases. Germline assignment: CDR1 MGHDK and CDR2 SYGVNS. V trimming: 1 base; J trimming: 8 bases; junction bases outside the gene matches: 8. There are 16 residues in the CDR3. CDR3 sequence (DNA): TGTGCCAGCAGTGAATGGCTAGCGGGAGCTCGAGATGAGCAGTTCTTC. Protein: CASSEWLAGARDEQFF.

The chain combines TRBV30 with TRBJ2-7; 8 nucleotides align to TRBD2. CDR3 length: 16 amino acids. Germline assignment: CDR1 GTSNPN and CDR2 SVGIG (reference sequence). The trim removed 0 bases at V and 0 bases at J, leaving 7 bases unmatched. CDR3 protein: CAWSVSGRASSYEQYF. The DNA of the CDR3 is TGTGCCTGGAGTGTATCCGGGAGGGCGAGCTCCTACGAGCAGTACTTC.

In its sample, this clone was seen a few times. This chain links TRBV30 with TRBJ2-2; 7 bases match TRBD2. V was clipped by 5 bases and J by 5 bases; unmatched bases: 14. CDR3 length equals 16 residues. Germline lookup yields CDR1 GTSNPN and CDR2 SVGIG (reference sequence). Here the CDR3 reads CAWGGLTSSWTGELFF. In DNA form, the CDR3 reads TGTGCCTGGGGCGGTTTGACTAGCTCATGGACCGGGGAGCTGTTTTTT. The entire variable domain, with the rest obtained from reference TRBV30 and TRBJ2-2, is as follows: SQTIHQWPATLVQPVGSPLSLECTVEGTSNPNLYWYRQAAGRGLQLLFYSVGIGQISSEVPQNLSASRPQDRQFILSSKKLLLSDSGFYLCAWGGLTSSWTGELFFGEGSRLTVL.

This clone was recorded a few times. The rearrangement joins TRBV7-2 to TRBJ2-7; 11 bases map to TRBD2. Germline-derived CDR1 and CDR2 are SGHTA and FQGNSA. The J segment lost 13 bases and the V segment lost 3 bases, leaving 5 bases of the junction unmatched. The CDR3 is 12 amino acids. CDR3 sequence (DNA): TGTGCCAGCAGCTTGACGACTAGCGGGAACTACTTC. This codes for CASSLTTSGNYF. The full variable domain, rest sourced from reference TRBV7-2 and TRBJ2-7, is GAGVSQSPSNKVTEKGKDVELRCDPISGHTALYWYRQSLGQGLEFLIYFQGNSAPDKSGLPSDRFSAERTGGSVSTLTIQRTQQEDSAVYLCASSLTTSGNYFGPGTRLTVT.

The chain links TRBV14 to TRBJ2-1; TRBD2 is a possible D gene (5 bases). The CDR3 has 17 residues. The V end was cut by 0 bases, the J end by 2 bases, with 14 bases between. Germline CDR1 is SGHDN and CDR2 is FVKESK. This CDR3 reads CASSQDVRTEPYNEQFF. CDR3 bases: TGTGCCAGCAGCCAAGATGTAAGGACTGAGCCCTACAATGAGCAGTTCTTC. The entire variable domain, with the rest obtained from reference TRBV14 and TRBJ2-1, is as follows: EAGVTQFPSHSVIEKGQTVTLRCDPISGHDNLYWYRRVMGKEIKFLLHFVKESKQDESGMPNNRFLAERTGGTYSTLKVQPAELEDSGVYFCASSQDVRTEPYNEQFFGPGTRLTVL.

This clone was observed a handful of times. The chain carries TRBV9 and TRBJ2-5, with D perhaps TRBD1 (6 bases). The V end lost 4 bases, the J end lost 0 bases, and 13 bases lay between the germline ends. CDR3 size: 15 residues. Germline CDR1 is SGDLS and CDR2 is YYNGEE. Written as DNA, the CDR3 is TGTGCCAGCAGCATTCAAACAGGGTACCAAGAGACCCAGTACTTC. Its protein product is CASSIQTGYQETQYF.

With respect to this clone: At one end, the junction sequence differs from germline, possibly due to a read error. This chain links TRBV6-5 with TRBJ2-5; 8 positions agree with TRBD1. This CDR3 contains 15 residues. Germline CDR1 MNHEY, CDR2 SVGAGI. The DNA for the CDR3 is TGTGCAAGCAACTCCGGGACAGGCCTCCAGGAGACCCAGTACTTC. This translates into CASNSGTGLQETQYF.

This clone was found once. The CDR3 here is CAWSQGLVGYTF. CDR3 DNA sequence: TGTGCCTGGAGTCAGGGACTAGTTGGCTACACCTTC. This chain uses TRBV30 with TRBJ1-2; TRBD1 might be the D (5 bases). V gave up 2 bases and J gave up 7 bases, with 11 bases separating them. The CDR3 covers 12 residues. Germline V gene data show CDR1 as GTSNPN and CDR2 as SVGIG (reference sequence).

This clone was counted a few times. The rearrangement links TRBV4-1 to TRBJ1-4; D is unclear. The CDR3 covers 13 residues. The V end lost 4 bases, the J end lost 8 bases, and 11 bases lay between the germline ends. Germline V CDR1 and CDR2: MGHRA, YSYEKL. Written as DNA, the CDR3 is TGCGCCAGCAGCCCAACTGCTCTGGAAAAACTGTTTTTT. Translation: CASSPTALEKLFF.

About this clone: This sample also contains other DNA sequences that code for the same CDR3. The CDR3 reads CASSWTSGYNEQFF. The DNA of the CDR3 is TGTGCCAGCAGCTGGACTAGCGGATACAATGAGCAGTTCTTC. The chain has TRBV7-2 and TRBJ2-1; 10 nucleotides match TRBD2. This CDR3 region has 14 residues. V shed 4 bases, J shed 4 bases, and the junction held 1 base outside the gene matches. CDR1 and CDR2 from the germline V gene are SGHTA and FQGNSA.

This clone was counted only a few times. The chain is built from TRBV11-2 and TRBJ2-2; 9 bases are a match to TRBD2. This CDR3 contains 14 residues. Germline V lookup: CDR1 SGHAT, CDR2 FQNNGV. V trimming: 3 bases; J trimming: 5 bases; junction bases outside the gene matches: 1. CDR3 nucleotides: TGTGCCAGCAGCTTCCTAGCGGGAACCGGGGAGCTGTTTTTT. Translated, it gives CASSFLAGTGELFF.